The next 15 T cell receptor beta chains were all read from a single sample in a study of tumor and adjacent non-tumor tissue in lung cancer. This sample's RNA came from whole unsorted tissue. TCRbeta libraries were built with three rounds of nested PCR, modified from ARM-PCR. A single record per CDR3 protein comes from TCRdb applying MiXCR to the multiplex PCR reads. The sample contains about 75,000 distinct CDR3 sequences, around 77% of which appear only once. The material sequenced was lung tumor tissue. The receptors were gathered from a woman between 50 and 59 years old with non-small cell lung cancer.

This sequence joins TRBV20-1 and TRBJ2-1, with 10 bases aligning to TRBD2. CDR3 length: 13 residues. V was pared by 5 bases and J by 12 bases, with 10 bases of the junction left unmatched. Germline CDR1 reads DFQATT; CDR2 reads SNEGSKA (reference sequence). The CDR3: CSAGTSDYNWQFF. The CDR3 region has the DNA TGCAGTGCTGGGACTAGCGACTACAATTGGCAGTTCTTC.

There are a few counts of this clonotype. A read error may explain this, as a much larger clone is one base away. The gene calls are TRBV29-1 and TRBJ1-1; a weak D match, TRBD1 (5 bases). This CDR3 contains 14 residues. The germline gives CDR1 SQVTM, CDR2 ANQGSEA. The CDR3 DNA reads as TGCAACGTTGAAGAGGTAACAGGACAAAGTGAAGCTTTCTTT. Translated: CNVEEVTGQSEAFF.

This clonotype was seen a handful of times. This may arise from a read error, as a much more abundant clone is one base away. As DNA, the CDR3 is TGCGCCAGCAGCACGGGCCAGGAGCAGTCCTTC. Its protein is CASSTGQEQSF. This chain links TRBV5-1 with TRBJ2-7; D not resolved. Germline V gene data show CDR1 as SGHRS and CDR2 as YFSETQ. The CDR3 runs to 11 residues.

A note on this clonotype: This may stem from a read error, because a much larger clone lies one nucleotide away. The chain employs TRBV28 and TRBJ2-7; maybe TRBD2 (5 bases). The CDR3 runs to 14 residues. The germline V gene encodes CDR1 MDHEN and CDR2 SYDVKM. CDR3 DNA sequence: TGTGCCAGCCAGGTAAAGGGAGCCAACTACGTGCAGTACTTC. Its translation is CASQVKGANYVQYF.

With respect to this clonotype: This sequence may be a read error, since a much larger clone differs from it by one base. The rearrangement uses TRBV20-1 and TRBJ2-1, with 8 bases aligning to TRBD1. Germline V gene sequence: CDR1 DFQATT, CDR2 SNEGSKA (reference sequence). This CDR3 contains 15 residues. The CDR3: CSARAGQGSYNEQSF. For the CDR3, the DNA is TGCAGTGCTAGGGCAGGACAGGGATCCTACAATGAGCAGTCCTTC.

Note on this clonotype: The conserved final phenylalanine or tryptophan is absent from the CDR3, which likely points to a read error. The rearrangement uses TRBV7-9 and TRBJ2-7; a possible D gene is TRBD1 (6 bases). The CDR3 totals 15 residues. Trimming removed 0 bases at V and 2 bases at J, with 11 bases between. Germline V gene lookup returns CDR1 SEHNR and CDR2 FQNEAQ (reference sequence). In DNA form, the CDR3 reads TGTGCCAGCAGCTTAGCAGGGGACATTACCTACGAGCAGTACTCC. Its protein is CASSLAGDITYEQYS.

Only a few counts were recorded for this clonotype. V usage is TRBV6-5 and J usage is TRBJ2-7; 7 nucleotides line up with TRBD1. The CDR3 extends over 15 amino acids. The trim removed 7 bases at V and 9 bases at J, leaving 18 bases unmatched. Germline values: CDR1 MNHEY, CDR2 SVGAGI. CDR3 sequence: CASISLQGPPFRQYF. The CDR3 nucleotides read TGTGCCAGCATTTCGCTACAGGGGCCTCCGTTTAGGCAGTACTTC.

Many counts were recorded for this clonotype. The CDR3 DNA reads as TGTGCCCGCGGGCCACAGGATAAATGCGAGCAGTACTTC. It codes for CARGPQDKCEQYF. V and J are TRBV6-4 and TRBJ2-7; either TRBD1 or TRBD2 may supply D (5 bases each). The CDR3 consists of 13 residues. The ends were cut back, 11 bases at V and 6 bases at J, with 20 bases in the middle. Germline V gene sequence: CDR1 MRHNA, CDR2 SNTAGT.

A remark on this clonotype: One junction end does not reproduce the germline sequence, and a read error may be involved. V is TRBV28 and J is TRBJ2-3, with D possibly matching TRBD2 (6 bases). Per germline, CDR1 MDHEN and CDR2 SYDVKM. This CDR3 region has 17 residues. CDR3 region: CARSLSWSGYSTDTQYF. CDR3 nucleotide sequence: TGTGCCAGGAGTTTATCATGGAGCGGGTATAGCACAGATACGCAGTATTTT.

The table lists this clonotype with a few counts. V is TRBV28 and J is TRBJ2-2, with TRBD2 matching over 7 bases. Looked up from germline, CDR1 is MDHEN and CDR2 is SYDVKM. CDR3 length: 14 residues. The V segment lost 7 bases and the J segment 7 bases; nucleotides outside the gene matches: 9. CDR3 sequence (DNA): TGTGCCAGCATCGGTAGGGAGGGTGGCGGGGAGCTGTTTTTT. Translation: CASIGREGGGELFF.

This clonotype was observed at least ten times. The gene calls are TRBV20-1 and TRBJ2-2; D unresolved. V was pared by 4 bases and J by 1 base, with 13 bases between. This CDR3 spans 15 amino acids. Germline-derived CDR1 and CDR2 are DFQATT and SNEGSKA (reference sequence). The CDR3 DNA follows: TGCAGTGCTAACCCTACCGGTCTGAACACCGGGGAGCTGTTTTTT. Its translation is CSANPTGLNTGELFF.

Judged by abundance, this clonotype is medium-sized. V and J are TRBV5-6 and TRBJ2-7; 8 bases agree with TRBD2. This CDR3 contains 14 residues. In germline, CDR1 is SGHDT, CDR2 YYEEEE. The junction had 1 base not matched to a gene; V was cut back by 0 bases and J by 2 bases. CDR3 amino acids: CASSLAGLAYEQYF. CDR3 sequence (DNA): TGTGCCAGCAGCTTGGCGGGACTAGCCTACGAGCAGTACTTC. The full variable domain, completed using reference TRBV5-6 and TRBJ2-7, is DAGVTQSPTHLIKTRGQQVTLRCSPKSGHDTVSWYQQALGQGPQFIFQYYEEEERQRGNFPDRFSGHQFPNYSSELNVNALLLGDSALYLCASSLAGLAYEQYFGPGTRLTVT.

Regarding this clonotype: This may be a read error, as it is one base from a much larger clone. This chain joins TRBV11-2 and TRBJ2-1, with TRBD2 matching 10 bases. The CDR3 extends over 17 amino acids. Germline lookup yields CDR1 SGHAT and CDR2 FQNNGV. The CDR3 sequence is CASNLLLAGLQWYEQFF. The CDR3 nucleotides read TGTGCCAGCAACTTACTACTAGCGGGGCTTCAATGGTATGAGCAGTTCTTC.

About this clonotype: Mismatch with germline at one junction end may stem from a read error. The chain employs TRBV6-5 and TRBJ2-7; D not resolved. CDR1 MNHEY and CDR2 SVGAGI come from the germline V gene. The CDR3 runs 16 residues. The CDR3 DNA follows: TGTGCCAGCAATTACTCGAGCAGGCCGTTCTCCTACGAGCAGTACTTC. This gives the protein CASNYSSRPFSYEQYF.

There are many counts of this clonotype. J is TRBJ1-4 and V is TRBV7-9, with a tentative D call TRBD1 (6 bases). This CDR3 is built from 15 residues. Germline loops: CDR1 SEHNR, CDR2 FQNEAQ (reference sequence). V lost 7 bases and J 4 bases, leaving 16 bases between the germline ends. The DNA for the CDR3 is TGTGCCAGCACCCCGGAGGGGGGAATTAATGAAAAACTGTTTTTT. The encoded protein is CASTPEGGINEKLFF.